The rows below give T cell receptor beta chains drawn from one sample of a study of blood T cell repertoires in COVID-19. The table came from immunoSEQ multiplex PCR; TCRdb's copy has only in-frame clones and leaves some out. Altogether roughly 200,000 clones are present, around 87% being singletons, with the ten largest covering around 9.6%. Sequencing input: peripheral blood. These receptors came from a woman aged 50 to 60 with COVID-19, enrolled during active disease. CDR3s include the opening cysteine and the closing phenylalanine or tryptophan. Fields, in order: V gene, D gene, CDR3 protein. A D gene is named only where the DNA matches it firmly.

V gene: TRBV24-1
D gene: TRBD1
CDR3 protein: CATSDPGQGSTDTQYF

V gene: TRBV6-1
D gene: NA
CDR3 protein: CASSELRGSSYEQFF

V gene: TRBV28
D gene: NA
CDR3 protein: CASSLSGGLFF

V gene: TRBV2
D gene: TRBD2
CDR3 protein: CASSAWSGGDEQFF

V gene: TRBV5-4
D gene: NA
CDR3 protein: CASSSPSTVLTEAFF

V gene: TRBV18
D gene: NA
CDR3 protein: CASSPSGSYNEKLFF

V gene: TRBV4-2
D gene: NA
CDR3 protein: CASSQPPGQGGTEAFF

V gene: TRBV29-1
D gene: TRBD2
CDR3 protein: CSVGGTTSTDTQYF

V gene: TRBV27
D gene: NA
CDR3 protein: CASSFWRISYNSPLHF

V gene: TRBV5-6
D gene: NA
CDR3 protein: CASSSIQDSSNQPQHF

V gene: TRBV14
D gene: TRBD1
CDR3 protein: CASSQVTGGYEQFF

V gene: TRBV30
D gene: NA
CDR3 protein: CAWSPLGRHYTGELFF

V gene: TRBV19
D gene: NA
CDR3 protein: CASRAFGGTEAFF

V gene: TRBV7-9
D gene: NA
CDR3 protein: CASSLGGPGNTIYF

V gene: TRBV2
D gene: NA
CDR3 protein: CASSEDSQYGYTF

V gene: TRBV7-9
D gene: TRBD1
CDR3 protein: CASSLEGTGASEQYF